This T cell receptor (beta chain) was sequenced for a study of CD4 T cells in relation to SARS-CoV-2 and coronaviruses. Study-wide context: Shared crossreactive spike epitopes were mapped to their HLA restriction.

CD4+ T cells from unexposed donors were obtained before the COVID-19 pandemic (2011-2018). The cells were cultured for less than twelve days before CD4+ T cells were isolated. The CDR3 has 13 amino acids. CDR1 is SQVTM and CDR2 is ANQGSEA in the germline V gene. The germline V and J ends were trimmed by 4 bases and 4 bases, with 8 bases remaining between them. A word on this clone: Its antigen is currently unknown.

The repertoire was sequenced with immunoSEQ multiplex PCR; TCRdb's copy has only in-frame clones and lacks some. Altogether about 23,000 clones are present, 65% to 80% being singletons, with the ten largest covering more than 12%. The genes are TRBV29-1 and TRBJ1-6; D is perhaps TRBD1 (5 bases). Material for sequencing was CD4+ T cells from PBMCs, cultured in vitro. The TCR originated in a human donor in good health. In DNA form, the CDR3 reads TGCAGCGTTGGGGGGGGATATAATTCACCCCTCCACTTT. It translates to CSVGGGYNSPLHF.